This is a list of T cell receptor beta chains from one sample in a study of PD-1 blockade in classical Hodgkin lymphoma. Clones were sequenced by immunoSEQ multiplex PCR, and TCRdb holds only the in-frame ones, with some missing. The repertoire holds under 45,000 clones, with 69% as singletons. Source: peripheral blood mononuclear cells (PBMCs), taken before the fourth cycle of nivolumab. These receptors came from a human donor with classical Hodgkin lymphoma. Both conserved end residues are part of each CDR3. A D gene is named only where the DNA matches it firmly. Clone size is stated in some rows and not others, as once, few, many or a class when expanded.

CDR3 protein: CASSPGTGGELFF
J gene: TRBJ1-4
D gene: TRBD1
V gene: TRBV7-8
clone size: .

CDR3 protein: CASSFELAGGPVSTDTQYF
J gene: TRBJ2-3
D gene: TRBD2
V gene: TRBV27
clone size: .

CDR3 protein: CASSVSGGAVDTQYF
J gene: TRBJ2-3
D gene: TRBD2
V gene: TRBV9
clone size: .

CDR3 protein: CASSQDRGTYNEQFF
J gene: TRBJ2-1
D gene: TRBD1
V gene: TRBV7-3
clone size: .

CDR3 protein: CASSLPDGTLMNTGELFF
J gene: TRBJ2-2
D gene: .
V gene: TRBV5-4
clone size: .

CDR3 protein: CASSPIAAQPFYEQYF
J gene: TRBJ2-7
D gene: .
V gene: TRBV27
clone size: once

CDR3 protein: CASSWGVGSGNTIYF
J gene: TRBJ1-3
D gene: .
V gene: TRBV6-1
clone size: .

CDR3 protein: CVSSQGQRSEQYF
J gene: TRBJ2-7
D gene: .
V gene: TRBV19
clone size: .

CDR3 protein: CASSRWLDTEAFF
J gene: TRBJ1-1
D gene: .
V gene: TRBV11-2
clone size: many

CDR3 protein: CASSPGQGVDYGYTF
J gene: TRBJ1-2
D gene: TRBD1
V gene: TRBV5-1
clone size: .

CDR3 protein: CASSYTGGGTEAFF
J gene: TRBJ1-1
D gene: TRBD1
V gene: TRBV7-7
clone size: .

CDR3 protein: CASSLGPRNTIYF
J gene: TRBJ1-3
D gene: .
V gene: TRBV7-9
clone size: .

CDR3 protein: CASSSPMIETQYF
J gene: TRBJ2-5
D gene: .
V gene: TRBV7-9
clone size: .

CDR3 protein: CACPSGGAYNEQFF
J gene: TRBJ2-1
D gene: TRBD2
V gene: TRBV2
clone size: .

CDR3 protein: CASSLQPSYNEQFF
J gene: TRBJ2-1
D gene: .
V gene: TRBV7-3
clone size: .

CDR3 protein: CASSEIPLGFYEQYF
J gene: TRBJ2-7
D gene: .
V gene: TRBV2
clone size: few

CDR3 protein: CASKIRENTEAFF
J gene: TRBJ1-1
D gene: .
V gene: TRBV28
clone size: few

CDR3 protein: CASSTSGGPYNEQFF
J gene: TRBJ2-1
D gene: TRBD1
V gene: TRBV19
clone size: .

CDR3 protein: CASSGQAYEQYF
J gene: TRBJ2-7
D gene: .
V gene: TRBV6-6
clone size: .

CDR3 protein: CASSRVGEVLNYTF
J gene: TRBJ1-2
D gene: .
V gene: TRBV5-8
clone size: .

CDR3 protein: CASSEEPGQNTGELFF
J gene: TRBJ2-2
D gene: .
V gene: TRBV6-1
clone size: few

CDR3 protein: CASSLAGTRSTDTQYF
J gene: TRBJ2-3
D gene: .
V gene: TRBV5-5
clone size: few

CDR3 protein: CASSPGRYTGELFF
J gene: TRBJ2-2
D gene: .
V gene: TRBV4-1
clone size: .

CDR3 protein: CASSSDTDTEAFF
J gene: TRBJ1-1
D gene: .
V gene: TRBV6-5
clone size: .

CDR3 protein: CASSLTGWGNSYEQYF
J gene: TRBJ2-7
D gene: .
V gene: TRBV7-9
clone size: few

CDR3 protein: CASSSTGVRTIYF
J gene: TRBJ1-3
D gene: .
V gene: TRBV11-2
clone size: .

CDR3 protein: CAWSAGVGYTF
J gene: TRBJ1-2
D gene: .
V gene: TRBV30
clone size: .

CDR3 protein: CASSSWAETGELELIF
J gene: TRBJ2-7
D gene: TRBD1
V gene: TRBV7-9
clone size: few

CDR3 protein: CAWLGLGQETQYF
J gene: TRBJ2-5
D gene: .
V gene: TRBV30
clone size: .

CDR3 protein: CARSLQGPVFLYGYTF
J gene: TRBJ1-2
D gene: .
V gene: TRBV5-3
clone size: .

CDR3 protein: CASSPGQSYEQYF
J gene: TRBJ2-7
D gene: TRBD1
V gene: TRBV7-6
clone size: few

CDR3 protein: CASSLGDGGSQPQHF
J gene: TRBJ1-5
D gene: .
V gene: TRBV5-6
clone size: few

CDR3 protein: CSVLWTGDYGYTF
J gene: TRBJ1-2
D gene: .
V gene: TRBV29-1
clone size: .

CDR3 protein: CASSQEDRTGQPQHF
J gene: TRBJ1-5
D gene: .
V gene: TRBV4-2
clone size: .

CDR3 protein: CASSLTTGTTNEKLFF
J gene: TRBJ1-4
D gene: .
V gene: TRBV28
clone size: .

CDR3 protein: CASSPLNNSPLHF
J gene: TRBJ1-6
D gene: .
V gene: TRBV28
clone size: .

CDR3 protein: CASSPYLYGTNTEAFF
J gene: TRBJ1-1
D gene: .
V gene: TRBV9
clone size: .

CDR3 protein: CASSYGTSEQFF
J gene: TRBJ2-1
D gene: .
V gene: TRBV7-6
clone size: .

CDR3 protein: CASSPPILGNSETQYF
J gene: TRBJ2-5
D gene: .
V gene: TRBV7-9
clone size: .

CDR3 protein: CASSSWDRGLGATNEKLFF
J gene: TRBJ1-4
D gene: TRBD1
V gene: TRBV5-1
clone size: once

CDR3 protein: CASSSRDYQLFF
J gene: TRBJ1-4
D gene: .
V gene: TRBV19
clone size: .

CDR3 protein: CASQPGFSKHYEQYF
J gene: TRBJ2-7
D gene: .
V gene: TRBV7-8
clone size: .

CDR3 protein: CASSELPPYNEQFF
J gene: TRBJ2-1
D gene: .
V gene: TRBV25-1
clone size: few

CDR3 protein: CASSLQGRDTQYF
J gene: TRBJ2-3
D gene: TRBD1
V gene: TRBV6-6
clone size: .

CDR3 protein: CASTSGQDLEETQYF
J gene: TRBJ2-5
D gene: TRBD1
V gene: TRBV6-5
clone size: .

CDR3 protein: CASSPNPDGYPYNEQFF
J gene: TRBJ2-1
D gene: .
V gene: TRBV19
clone size: medium-sized

CDR3 protein: CAVRQGGTEAFF
J gene: TRBJ1-1
D gene: TRBD1
V gene: TRBV10-3
clone size: .

CDR3 protein: CASSQSGTGSETQYF
J gene: TRBJ2-5
D gene: TRBD1
V gene: TRBV4-2
clone size: .

CDR3 protein: CASSPPSGVGYGYTF
J gene: TRBJ1-2
D gene: .
V gene: TRBV18
clone size: .

CDR3 protein: CASSFGGHAGELFF
J gene: TRBJ2-2
D gene: .
V gene: TRBV7-2
clone size: .

CDR3 protein: CASSLSPGGSNSGNTIYF
J gene: TRBJ1-3
D gene: TRBD1
V gene: TRBV7-2
clone size: .

CDR3 protein: CASSEGRGGRTQYF
J gene: TRBJ2-3
D gene: TRBD2
V gene: TRBV2
clone size: .

CDR3 protein: CAWTIHGTGSGYTF
J gene: TRBJ1-2
D gene: TRBD1
V gene: TRBV30
clone size: .

CDR3 protein: CASSLGGYEQFF
J gene: TRBJ2-1
D gene: .
V gene: TRBV7-6
clone size: .

CDR3 protein: CASSGGREATNEKLFF
J gene: TRBJ1-4
D gene: .
V gene: TRBV2
clone size: .

CDR3 protein: CASSSDTNTEAFF
J gene: TRBJ1-1
D gene: .
V gene: TRBV9
clone size: .

CDR3 protein: CASSSSPGLDYNEQFF
J gene: TRBJ2-1
D gene: .
V gene: TRBV5-1
clone size: .

CDR3 protein: CASSSTTGLHRETQYF
J gene: TRBJ2-5
D gene: .
V gene: TRBV7-9
clone size: .